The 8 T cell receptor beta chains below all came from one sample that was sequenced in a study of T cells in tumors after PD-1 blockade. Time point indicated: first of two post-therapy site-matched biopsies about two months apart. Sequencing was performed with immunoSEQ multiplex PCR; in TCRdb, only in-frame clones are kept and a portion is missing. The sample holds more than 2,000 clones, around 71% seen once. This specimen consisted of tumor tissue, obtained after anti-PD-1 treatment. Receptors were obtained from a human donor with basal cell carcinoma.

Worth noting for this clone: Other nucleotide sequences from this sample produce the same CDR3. CDR3 in DNA: TGTGCCAGTTATTCGGGCAGGTTATCCTACGAGCAGTACTTC. Encoded protein: CASYSGRLSYEQYF. The chain employs TRBV28 and TRBJ2-7; no reliable D call. V was pared by 9 bases and J by 1 base, with 16 bases between. Germline CDR1 reads MDHEN; CDR2 reads SYDVKM. The CDR3 consists of 14 residues.

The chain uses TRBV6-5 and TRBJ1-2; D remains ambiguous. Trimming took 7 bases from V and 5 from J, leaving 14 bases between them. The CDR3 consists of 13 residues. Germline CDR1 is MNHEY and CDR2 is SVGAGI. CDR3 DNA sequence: TGTGCCAGCACTGCAGATTTCCCTTATGGCTACACCTTC. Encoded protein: CASTADFPYGYTF.

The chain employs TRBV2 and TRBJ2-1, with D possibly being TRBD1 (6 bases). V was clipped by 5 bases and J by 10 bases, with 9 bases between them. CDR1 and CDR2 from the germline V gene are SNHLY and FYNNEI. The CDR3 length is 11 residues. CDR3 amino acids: CASSSQGEQFF. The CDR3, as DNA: TGTGCCAGCAGTTCACAGGGAGAGCAGTTCTTC.

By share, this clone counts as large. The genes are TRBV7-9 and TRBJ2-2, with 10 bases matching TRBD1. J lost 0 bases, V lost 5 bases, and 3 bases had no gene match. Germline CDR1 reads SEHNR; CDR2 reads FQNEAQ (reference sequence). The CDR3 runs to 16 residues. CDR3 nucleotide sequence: TGTGCCAGCAGCAGCGGACAGGGGGCGAACACCGGGGAGCTGTTTTTT. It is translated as CASSSGQGANTGELFF.

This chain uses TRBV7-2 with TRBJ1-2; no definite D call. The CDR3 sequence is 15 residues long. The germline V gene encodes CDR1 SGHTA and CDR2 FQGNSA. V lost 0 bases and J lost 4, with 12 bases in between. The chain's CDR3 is CASSLASSGLYGYTF. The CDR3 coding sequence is TGTGCCAGCAGCTTAGCGTCGTCGGGCCTCTATGGCTACACCTTC.

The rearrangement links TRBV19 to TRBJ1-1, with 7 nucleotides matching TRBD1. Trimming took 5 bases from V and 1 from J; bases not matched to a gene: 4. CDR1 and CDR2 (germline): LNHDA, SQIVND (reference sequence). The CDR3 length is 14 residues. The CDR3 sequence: CASSLTGSNTEAFF. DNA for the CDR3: TGTGCCAGTAGTCTGACAGGGTCGAACACTGAAGCTTTCTTT.

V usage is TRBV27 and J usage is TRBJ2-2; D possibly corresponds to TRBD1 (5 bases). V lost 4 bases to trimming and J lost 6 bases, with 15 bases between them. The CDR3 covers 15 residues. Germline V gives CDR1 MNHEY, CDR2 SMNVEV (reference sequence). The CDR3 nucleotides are TGTGCCAGCAGTTCGCCGAATGGGGCCCCCGGGGAGCTGTTTTTT. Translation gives CASSSPNGAPGELFF.

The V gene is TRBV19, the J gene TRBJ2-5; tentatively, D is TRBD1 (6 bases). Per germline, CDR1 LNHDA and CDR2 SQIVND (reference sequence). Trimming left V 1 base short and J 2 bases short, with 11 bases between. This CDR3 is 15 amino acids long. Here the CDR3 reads CASSIGSRGQETQYF. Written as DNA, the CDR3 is TGTGCCAGTAGTATAGGATCCAGGGGTCAAGAGACCCAGTACTTC.